This is a list of T cell receptor beta chains from one sample in a study of T cell repertoires in cytomegalovirus infection. TCRdb reprocessed the reads with MiXCR, giving one entry per CDR3 protein. The profile shows 250,000 to 300,000 distinct CDR3 sequences, 25% of them singletons. The sample comprised PBMCs. These receptors came from a human donor in good health (CMV status not recorded). Some clones in this sample may be carry-over from other donors' samples. The conserved cysteine and the conserved F or W are not part of the CDR3 here. Each record gives: J gene, V gene, clone size, CDR3 protein. Expanded clones are given a class, and other clones once, few, many or no size at all.

>TRBJ1-3|TRBV7-8|NA
ASSSPSIFSGNTIY
>TRBJ1-2|TRBV25-1|NA
ASSEPGGAEGYT
>TRBJ2-3|TRBV7-2|few
ASSFTPNTDTQY
>TRBJ2-7|TRBV28|few
ASSLFLGAYEQY
>TRBJ2-7|TRBV7-2|many
ASSATGLPYEQY
>TRBJ1-6|TRBV6-5|NA
ASSYSNIMSGNSPLH
>TRBJ2-3|TRBV28|few
ASREQGAFSDTQY
>TRBJ1-2|TRBV28|few
ASSFYLGVGYT
>TRBJ2-2|TRBV5-1|NA
ASSLVQANTGELF
>TRBJ1-1|TRBV4-1|NA
ASSQVEQGPEAF
>TRBJ2-3|TRBV7-2|NA
ASSRGTLTTPGRTY
>TRBJ1-2|TRBV7-2|few
ASSQRTVNYGYT
>TRBJ2-1|TRBV7-3|many
ASSLRDRDNEQF
>TRBJ2-3|TRBV28|few
AISGGTSGSTDTQY
>TRBJ2-3|TRBV28|few
AGGLTSTDTQY
>TRBJ2-5|TRBV19|NA
ASSILGHPLY
>TRBJ1-2|TRBV28|NA
ASSLDRNDYGYT
>TRBJ1-5|TRBV28|NA
ASELSGQPQH
>TRBJ2-1|TRBV25-1|NA
ASSEGKNEQF
>TRBJ2-7|TRBV20-1|few
SARAGTYYEQY
>TRBJ2-1|TRBV6-1|many
ASSSTGRGVNEQF
>TRBJ2-5|TRBV7-2|many
ASSSTSYETQY
>TRBJ2-7|TRBV28|NA
ASSLRTDSWAYEQY
>TRBJ1-2|TRBV7-6|many
ASSRGGGRIDGYT
>TRBJ1-6|TRBV20-1|NA
SARVTALLSPLH
>TRBJ2-1|TRBV12-3/TRBV12-4|NA
ASSSGQGQANEQF
>TRBJ1-6|TRBV25-1|NA
ASSEYASPRRDSPLH
>TRBJ2-1|TRBV7-2|many
ASSLDGTGAHNEQF
>TRBJ1-1|TRBV12-3/TRBV12-4|NA
ASSFDRGRTEAF
>TRBJ2-5|TRBV6-2/TRBV6-3|NA
ASNPGAKETQY
>TRBJ1-6|TRBV7-2|many
ASSLGRGRDNSPLH
>TRBJ2-7|TRBV11-2|few
ASSLGPRGASYEQY
>TRBJ1-4|TRBV20-1|NA
SASAGTNEKLF
>TRBJ1-5|TRBV23-1|many
ASSQALGGIEGNQPQH
>TRBJ1-1|TRBV14|few
ASSRPGARVNTEAF
>TRBJ2-3|TRBV4-1|NA
ASSQIGRSSTDTQY
>TRBJ1-5|TRBV6-2/TRBV6-3|NA
ASSYSGTGYQPQH
>TRBJ1-4|TRBV7-8|many
ASSEQGIQEKLF
>TRBJ2-2|TRBV7-6|many
ASSSITAGGIDTGELF
>TRBJ1-5|TRBV30|NA
AWKPQSSNQPQH
>TRBJ2-3|TRBV7-9|few
ASNKGFDTQY